Described below is a single TCR beta chain sequence and its context. The data are from a study of cytomegalovirus exposure and HLA in healthy donors. Sequencing used immunoSEQ multiplex PCR; TCRdb keeps in-frame clones, though not all of them. The data contain 250,000 to 350,000 clones, roughly 90% of them singletons. Germline values: CDR1 LNHDA, CDR2 SQIVND (reference sequence). There are 16 residues in the CDR3. Trimming removed 3 bases at V and 2 bases at J, with 16 bases between. The material sequenced was PBMCs. The chain joins TRBV19 to TRBJ1-2; TRBD1 might be the D (6 bases). The source of this sequence is a woman between 18 and 30 years old in good health and CMV-seronegative. CDR3 bases: TGTGCCAGTAGTATTTTGGCAGGGGTGAACAACTATGGCTACACCTTC. Translated, it gives CASSILAGVNNYGYTF.